Shown below are 6 T cell receptor beta chains from a single sample sequenced in a study of blood T cell repertoires in COVID-19. The repertoire was sequenced with immunoSEQ multiplex PCR; TCRdb's copy has only in-frame clones and lacks some. Here the sample spans 15,000 to 20,000 clones, 70% to 90% being singletons. Material: peripheral blood. The receptors here all came from a human donor in a cohort sampled during active COVID-19.

This chain uses TRBV6-6 with TRBJ1-2; D gene uncertain. The V end lost 7 bases, the J end lost 4 bases, and 16 bases lay between the germline ends. Per the germline V gene, CDR1 is MNHNY and CDR2 is SVGAGI (reference sequence). The CDR3 length is 14 residues. The CDR3 reads CASIPDMSTYGYTF. The CDR3 DNA is TGTGCCAGCATTCCCGACATGTCGACCTATGGCTACACCTTC.

The CDR3 sequence is CASSSRYRGATNEKLFF. CDR3 in DNA: TGTGCCAGTAGTTCCCGTTACAGGGGGGCAACTAATGAAAAACTGTTTTTT. The genes are TRBV19 and TRBJ1-4; TRBD1 agrees at 8 bases. CDR3 size: 17 residues. Trimming removed 5 bases from V and 0 bases from J; junction bases left unmatched: 8. Germline V CDR1 and CDR2: LNHDA, SQIVND (reference sequence).

The CDR3 DNA follows: TGCGCCAGCAGCCAAGGAACTCCCGAGTGGCAGTTCTTC. Protein product: CASSQGTPEWQFF. The rearrangement joins TRBV4-1 to TRBJ2-1; D gene ambiguous. This CDR3 comprises 13 residues. Trimming pared 1 base from V and 12 bases from J, leaving 13 bases between. Germline CDR1 reads MGHRA; CDR2 reads YSYEKL.

This clone occurred once. The rearrangement joins TRBV13 to TRBJ1-3; 9 positions agree with TRBD1. V gave up 5 bases and J gave up 3 bases; unmatched junction bases: 5. Looked up from germline, CDR1 is PRHDT and CDR2 is FYEKMQ (reference sequence). The CDR3 has 15 amino acids. The CDR3 spells CASSVTGGGGNTIYF. The CDR3 DNA follows: TGTGCCAGCAGCGTAACAGGGGGCGGTGGAAACACCATATATTTT.

This chain joins TRBV29-1 and TRBJ2-1, with TRBD2 matching 10 bases. Per the germline V gene, CDR1 is SQVTM and CDR2 is ANQGSEA. This CDR3 spans 14 amino acids. The junction had 5 bases not matched to a gene; V was cut back by 3 bases and J by 6 bases. CDR3 loop: CSVDRTSGSNEQFF. As DNA, the CDR3 is TGCAGCGTTGACAGGACTAGCGGTTCCAATGAGCAGTTCTTC.

This chain links TRBV1 with TRBJ2-3; TRBD2, as called in the table, went unchecked against the DNA. TRBV1 is flagged as a pseudogene. The CDR3 loop spans 16 amino acids. CDR3 amino acids: CTSGSSGGARTDTQYF. The CDR3 DNA is TGCACCAGCGGCTCTAGCGGGGGGGCCCGCACAGATACGCAGTATTTT.